These 31 T cell receptor beta chains were all obtained from the same sample, sequenced in a study of OX40 agonist ivuxolimab in advanced cancers. The repertoire was sequenced with immunoSEQ multiplex PCR; TCRdb's copy has only in-frame clones and lacks some. Of approximately 81,000 clones in the sample, approximately 94% were seen once. The sequences come from CD4+ or CD8+ T cells sorted from blood, collected in a trial of the OX40 agonist ivuxolimab. The receptors stem from an adult with an advanced solid tumor such as melanoma, head and neck, liver or kidney cancer.

The rearrangement uses TRBV5-5 and TRBJ1-1, with 8 bases aligning to TRBD1. Trimming cost V 5 bases and J 1 base; bases outside gene matches: 1. Looked up from germline, CDR1 is SGHKS and CDR2 is YYEKEE (reference sequence). The CDR3 contains 13 residues. The CDR3 bases are TGTGCCAGCAGGGGGACAGGGAACACTGAAGCTTTCTTT. Amino acid sequence: CASRGTGNTEAFF.

This chain uses TRBV7-9 with TRBJ2-3, with 10 bases fitting TRBD1. V dropped 1 base and J dropped 1; count of bases not matched to a gene: 2. Germline V gives CDR1 SEHNR, CDR2 FQNEAQ (reference sequence). CDR3 length: 16 amino acids. CDR3 protein: CASSLVGTGGTDTQYF. CDR3 DNA sequence: TGTGCCAGCAGCTTAGTGGGGACAGGGGGCACAGATACGCAGTATTTT.

The V and J genes are TRBV4-1 and TRBJ2-2; possible D gene TRBD2, 6 bases. Trimming left V 1 base short and J 0 bases short, with 9 bases between. The CDR3 totals 16 residues. Germline CDR1 is MGHRA and CDR2 is YSYEKL. CDR3 amino acids: CASSQVAGSNTGELFF. The DNA for the CDR3 is TGCGCCAGCAGCCAAGTTGCGGGGTCGAACACCGGGGAGCTGTTTTTT.

The genes are TRBV4-3 and TRBJ2-7; D is uncertain. The CDR3 has 13 residues. V shed 0 bases and J shed 5 bases, with 8 bases lying between them. Germline V gene data show CDR1 as LGHNA and CDR2 as YSLEER. CDR3 amino acids: CASSQEVGHEQYF. Written as DNA, the CDR3 is TGCGCCAGCAGCCAAGAAGTAGGACACGAGCAGTACTTC.

The rearrangement uses TRBV6-1 and TRBJ2-7; the match to TRBD2 covers 9 bases. CDR3 length equals 13 residues. Germline values: CDR1 MNHNS, CDR2 SASEGT. V gave up 8 bases and J gave up 4 bases; unmatched junction bases: 6. This chain's CDR3 is CASPGTSPYEQYF. CDR3 nucleotide sequence: TGTGCCAGCCCCGGGACTAGCCCATACGAGCAGTACTTC.

CDR3 bases: TGCAGCGTTGAATGGGGGAACTCCTACAATGAGCAGTTCTTC. Translated, it gives CSVEWGNSYNEQFF. The J gene is TRBJ2-1, the V gene TRBV29-1; TRBD1 or TRBD2 may be the D gene (5 bases each). Trimming shortened V by 2 bases and J by 0 bases, and 8 bases separated the two germline ends. The CDR3 loop spans 14 amino acids. Germline V gives CDR1 SQVTM, CDR2 ANQGSEA.

The chain recombines TRBV28 with TRBJ1-6, with D maybe TRBD1 (5 bases). CDR1 is MDHEN and CDR2 is SYDVKM in the germline V gene. V was pared by 1 base and J by 2 bases, with 9 bases between. The CDR3 totals 16 residues. DNA of the CDR3: TGTGCCAGCAGTTTATATCAGGGCGCCTATAATTCACCCCTCCACTTT. Translating gives CASSLYQGAYNSPLHF.

V usage is TRBV7-2 and J usage is TRBJ2-7; the D is unclear. The CDR3 runs to 16 residues. V gave up 1 base and J gave up 3 bases, with 16 bases separating them. Germline V gene data show CDR1 as SGHTA and CDR2 as FQGNSA. In DNA form, the CDR3 reads TGTGCCAGCAGCTTAGTGAGGATTGGCCTAAACTACGAGCAGTACTTC. This encodes CASSLVRIGLNYEQYF.

The gene calls are TRBV27 and TRBJ1-2; 7 nucleotides agree with TRBD1. Germline-derived CDR1 and CDR2 are MNHEY and SMNVEV (reference sequence). After removal of 2 bases from V and 4 bases from J, the junction contained 1 base not matched to a gene. The CDR3 covers 13 residues. The CDR3 loop is CASSLNRGYGYTF. As DNA, the CDR3 is TGTGCCAGCAGTTTAAACAGGGGCTATGGCTACACCTTC.

This clone is a singleton in its sample. The rearrangement joins TRBV15 to TRBJ1-3; possible D gene TRBD1, 5 bases. Germline V gene data show CDR1 as LNHNV and CDR2 as YYDKDF (reference sequence). The CDR3 length is 15 residues. The V end lost 0 bases, the J end lost 4 bases, and 10 bases lay between the germline ends. CDR3 nucleotide sequence: TGTGCCACCAGCAGAGATCGGGGGACGGGAAACACCATATATTTT. The encoded protein is CATSRDRGTGNTIYF.

The rearrangement links TRBV6-6 to TRBJ1-1, with D unclear. Per germline, CDR1 MNHNY and CDR2 SVGAGI (reference sequence). This CDR3 has 10 amino acids. Trimming pared 6 bases from V and 7 bases from J, leaving 6 bases between. CDR3 region: CASSYSEAFF. CDR3 nucleotide sequence: TGTGCCAGCAGCTACAGTGAAGCTTTCTTT.

V gene TRBV5-5 combines with J gene TRBJ2-7; 8 bases are a match to TRBD2. CDR3 size: 13 residues. CDR1 is SGHKS and CDR2 is YYEKEE in the germline V gene (reference sequence). V lost 4 bases to trimming and J lost 2 bases; unmatched junction nucleotides: 2. The CDR3 bases are TGTGCCAGCAGCCCGCGGGGGGCCTACGAGCAGTACTTC. This gives the protein CASSPRGAYEQYF.

The chain has TRBV19 and TRBJ1-5; D not resolved. Trimming took off 3 bases at V and 0 bases at J, with 9 bases between the two ends. CDR1 is LNHDA, CDR2 SQIVND, per germline (reference sequence). The CDR3 consists of 15 residues. CDR3: CASSITAYSNQPQHF. The CDR3 nucleotides are TGTGCCAGTAGTATTACGGCTTATAGCAATCAGCCCCAGCATTTT.

This chain uses TRBV27 with TRBJ2-7; no definite D call. Deletions cut 0 bases from V and 0 bases from J, with 6 bases between. The germline V gene has CDR1 MNHEY and CDR2 SMNVEV (reference sequence). This CDR3 spans 14 amino acids. DNA for the CDR3: TGTGCCAGCAGTTTATCCGGCTCCTCCTACGAGCAGTACTTC. It yields the protein CASSLSGSSYEQYF.

This rearrangement joins TRBV19 to TRBJ2-7, with a possible D match to TRBD1 (5 bases). The V gene's germline CDR1 is LNHDA and CDR2 SQIVND (reference sequence). V shed 0 bases and J shed 2 bases, with 14 bases lying between them. The CDR3 is 16 amino acids. CDR3 loop: CASSIDLAGIAYEQYF. For the CDR3, the DNA is TGTGCCAGTAGTATAGATCTGGCAGGGATTGCCTACGAGCAGTACTTC.

As for this clone: Germline is not matched at one junction end, which may reflect a read error. This chain connects TRBV7-7 to TRBJ1-1, with D possibly matching TRBD1 (5 bases). The CDR3 is 13 amino acids. Germline V gene lookup returns CDR1 SSHAT and CDR2 FNYEAQ (reference sequence). This chain's CDR3 is CASSFGANTEAFF. DNA for the CDR3: TGTGCTAGCAGCTTTGGGGCGAACACTGAAGCTTTCTTT.

The chain couples TRBV6-4 to TRBJ2-3, with TRBD1 matching over 9 bases. CDR1 and CDR2 (germline): MRHNA, SNTAGT. The CDR3 covers 16 residues. V lost 0 bases, J lost 0 bases, and 1 base stayed unmatched. Written as DNA, the CDR3 is TGTGCCAGCAGTGACTCCGGGACAGGGAGCACAGATACGCAGTATTTT. Translated, it gives CASSDSGTGSTDTQYF.

This rearrangement joins TRBV4-3 to TRBJ2-2; D is ambiguous. From germline, CDR1 is LGHNA and CDR2 YSLEER. This CDR3 has 15 amino acids. Trimming took off 0 bases at V and 4 bases at J, with 9 bases between the two ends. CDR3 bases: TGCGCCAGCAGCCAAGATCTCGAGTTCACCGGGGAGCTGTTTTTT. Residues: CASSQDLEFTGELFF.

The V gene is TRBV28, the J gene TRBJ1-2; 7 bases agree with TRBD1. This CDR3 spans 14 amino acids. The V gene's germline CDR1 is MDHEN and CDR2 SYDVKM. V was pared by 3 bases and J by 6 bases, with 7 bases of the junction left unmatched. DNA for the CDR3: TGTGCCAGCAGTTTTTCAGGGGGGCCGGATGGCTACACCTTC. Its translation is CASSFSGGPDGYTF.

The chain combines TRBV28 with TRBJ2-3, with TRBD2 identical over 12 bases. Germline V gives CDR1 MDHEN, CDR2 SYDVKM. The ends lost 2 bases at V and 1 base at J; junction bases unmatched: 1. The CDR3 is 16 residues long. The CDR3 sequence: CASSLRTSGGTDTQYF. The CDR3 DNA follows: TGTGCCAGCAGTTTACGGACTAGCGGGGGCACAGATACGCAGTATTTT.

This chain uses TRBV9 with TRBJ2-3; the D is unclear. The germline gives CDR1 SGDLS, CDR2 YYNGEE. The CDR3 runs 16 residues. Trimming removed 4 bases from V and 0 bases from J, with 15 bases in between. The CDR3 loop reads CASSPRVGPSTDTQYF. CDR3 nucleotides: TGTGCCAGCAGCCCCCGGGTAGGGCCCAGCACAGATACGCAGTATTTT.

This clone was detected a few times. This rearrangement joins TRBV5-1 to TRBJ2-7; 8 bases map to TRBD2. Germline loops: CDR1 SGHRS, CDR2 YFSETQ. This CDR3 is built from 14 residues. Losses at the gene ends were 3 bases for V and 5 bases for J; bases not matched to a gene: 7. The CDR3 region is CASSSSGSAHEQYF. The CDR3 bases are TGCGCCAGCAGCTCGAGCGGGAGTGCGCACGAGCAGTACTTC.

The CDR3 coding sequence is TGTGCCAGCAGCCCCGGGACTAGCGGGCTTGATGAGCAGTTCTTC. This gives the protein CASSPGTSGLDEQFF. The chain carries TRBV14 and TRBJ2-1; 12 bases map to TRBD2. The CDR3 runs to 15 residues. Per the germline V gene, CDR1 is SGHDN and CDR2 is FVKESK. Trimming at V came to 4 bases and at J to 8 bases, leaving 6 bases not matched to a gene.

The CDR3 spells CASSRETGWGTDTQYF. The CDR3 region has the DNA TGCGCCAGCAGCCGAGAGACAGGGTGGGGCACAGATACGCAGTATTTT. This chain connects TRBV4-3 to TRBJ2-3; 7 nucleotides align to TRBD1. This CDR3 region has 16 residues. CDR1 is LGHNA, CDR2 YSLEER, per germline. The ends lost 4 bases at V and 1 base at J; junction bases unmatched: 8.

This clone was seen just once. The chain carries TRBV7-2 and TRBJ2-7, with TRBD2 matching 10 bases. Trimming cost V 5 bases and J 2 bases; bases outside gene matches: 6. CDR1 SGHTA and CDR2 FQGNSA come from the germline V gene. CDR3 length equals 15 residues. The CDR3 loop is CASSPRAGGPYEQYF. CDR3 in DNA: TGTGCCAGCAGCCCCAGAGCGGGAGGGCCCTACGAGCAGTACTTC.

This sequence joins TRBV21-1 and TRBJ1-2; the D segment call TRBD1 is taken from the table without a DNA check. TRBV21-1 is recorded as a pseudogene. The CDR3 runs to 14 residues. Here the CDR3 DNA reads TGTGCCAGCAGCAAACCGGCCAGGGGTTATGGCTACACCTTC. It is translated as CASSKPARGYGYTF.

The sample holds one count of this clone. The V and J genes are TRBV19 and TRBJ2-6; D ambiguous. CDR3 size: 16 residues. Per germline, CDR1 LNHDA and CDR2 SQIVND (reference sequence). V was shortened by 7 bases and J by 0 bases, with 13 bases between the two germline ends. CDR3 loop: CASIPDPYSGANVLTF. CDR3 sequence (DNA): TGTGCCAGTATCCCCGACCCTTACTCTGGGGCCAACGTCCTGACTTTC.

CDR3 sequence (DNA): TGCGCCAGCAGCTTGGTACAGAACTATGGCTACACCTTC. It yields the protein CASSLVQNYGYTF. The chain has TRBV5-1 and TRBJ1-2; D unclear. The CDR3 extends over 13 amino acids. Germline values: CDR1 SGHRS, CDR2 YFSETQ. V shed 0 bases and J shed 2 bases, with 5 bases lying between them.

J is TRBJ1-5 and V is TRBV9; D is perhaps TRBD1 (6 bases). The CDR3 spans 15 residues. Deletions cut 0 bases from V and 3 bases from J, with 10 bases between. Germline lookup yields CDR1 SGDLS and CDR2 YYNGEE. The DNA of the CDR3 is TGTGCCAGCAGCGTAGAGGGGGACCCCAATCAGCCCCAGCATTTT. Its translation: CASSVEGDPNQPQHF.

The J gene is TRBJ1-5, the V gene TRBV12-5; D call uncertain. The V gene lost 3 bases and the J gene lost 6 bases, with 3 bases spanning the gap. CDR1 and CDR2 (germline): LGHNT, FRNRAP. The CDR3 is made up of 11 amino acids. The CDR3 DNA is TGTGCTAGTGGTTTTACTCAGCCCCAGCATTTT. Amino acids: CASGFTQPQHF.

The chain joins TRBV11-2 to TRBJ2-5; TRBD1 aligns across 8 bases. Germline assignment: CDR1 SGHAT and CDR2 FQNNGV. The length of the CDR3 is 16 residues. The V and J ends lost 3 bases and 2 bases, in that order; junction bases with no gene match: 8. CDR3 DNA sequence: TGTGCCAGCAGCTTGGACCGAGGGACAGGACAAGAGACCCAGTACTTC. Protein sequence: CASSLDRGTGQETQYF.